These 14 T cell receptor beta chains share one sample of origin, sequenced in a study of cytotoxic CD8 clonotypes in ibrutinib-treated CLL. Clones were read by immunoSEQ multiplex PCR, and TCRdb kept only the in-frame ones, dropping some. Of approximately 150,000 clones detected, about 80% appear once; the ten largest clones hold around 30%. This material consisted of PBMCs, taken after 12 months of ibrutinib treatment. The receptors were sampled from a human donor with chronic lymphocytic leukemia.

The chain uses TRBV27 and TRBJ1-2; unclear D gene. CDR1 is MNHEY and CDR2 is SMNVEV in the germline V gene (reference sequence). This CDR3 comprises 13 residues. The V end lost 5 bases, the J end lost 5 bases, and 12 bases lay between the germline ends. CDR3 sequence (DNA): TGTGCCAGCAGTCCCCTGTCGAGTTATGGCTACACCTTC. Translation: CASSPLSSYGYTF.

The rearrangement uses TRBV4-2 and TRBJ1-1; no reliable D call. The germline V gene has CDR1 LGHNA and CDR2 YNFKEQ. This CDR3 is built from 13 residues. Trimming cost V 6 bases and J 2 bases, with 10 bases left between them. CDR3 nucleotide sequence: TGTGCCAGCAGGACTTTAGGAAACACTGAAGCTTTCTTT. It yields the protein CASRTLGNTEAFF.

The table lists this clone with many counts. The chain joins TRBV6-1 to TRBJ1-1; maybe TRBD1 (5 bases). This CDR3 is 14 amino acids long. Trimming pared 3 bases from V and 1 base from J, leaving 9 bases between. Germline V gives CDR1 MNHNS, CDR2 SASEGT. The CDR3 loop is CASSDADRNTEAFF. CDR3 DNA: TGTGCCAGCAGTGATGCAGACAGGAACACTGAAGCTTTCTTT.

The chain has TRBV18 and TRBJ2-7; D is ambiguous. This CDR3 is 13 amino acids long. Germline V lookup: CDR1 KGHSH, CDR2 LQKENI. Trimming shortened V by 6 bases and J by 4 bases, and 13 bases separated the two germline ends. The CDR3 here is CASSQSTGYEQYF. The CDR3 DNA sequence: TGTGCCAGCTCGCAATCTACGGGTTACGAGCAGTACTTC. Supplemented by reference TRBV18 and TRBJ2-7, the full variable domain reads NAGVMQNPRHLVRRRGQEARLRCSPMKGHSHVYWYRQLPEEGLKFMVYLQKENIIDESGMPKERFSAEFPKEGPSILRIQQVVRGDSAAYFCASSQSTGYEQYFGPGTRLTVT.

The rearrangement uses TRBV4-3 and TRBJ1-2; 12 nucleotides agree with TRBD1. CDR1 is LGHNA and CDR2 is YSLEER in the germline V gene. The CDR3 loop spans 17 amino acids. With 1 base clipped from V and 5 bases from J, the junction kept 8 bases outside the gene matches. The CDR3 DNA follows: TGCGCCAGCAGCCAAGGGGGACAGGGGGCGAGTTGGTATGGCTACACCTTC. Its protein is CASSQGGQGASWYGYTF.

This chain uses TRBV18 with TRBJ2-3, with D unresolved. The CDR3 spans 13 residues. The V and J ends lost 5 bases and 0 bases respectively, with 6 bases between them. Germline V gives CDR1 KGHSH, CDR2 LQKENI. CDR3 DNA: TGTGCCAGCTCAGGGTATAGCACAGATACGCAGTATTTT. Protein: CASSGYSTDTQYF.

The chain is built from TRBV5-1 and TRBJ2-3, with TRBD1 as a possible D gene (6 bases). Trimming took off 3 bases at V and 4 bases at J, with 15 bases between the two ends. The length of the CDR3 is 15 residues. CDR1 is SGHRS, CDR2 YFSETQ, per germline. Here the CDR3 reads CASSSSQGPADTQYF. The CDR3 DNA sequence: TGCGCCAGCAGCTCTTCACAGGGTCCCGCAGATACGCAGTATTTT.

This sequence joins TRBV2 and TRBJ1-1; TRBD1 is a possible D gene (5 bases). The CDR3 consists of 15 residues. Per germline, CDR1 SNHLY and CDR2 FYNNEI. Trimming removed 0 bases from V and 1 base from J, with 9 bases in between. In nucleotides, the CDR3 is TGTGCCAGCAGTGAAGCGGGGCAGACGAACACTGAAGCTTTCTTT. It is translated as CASSEAGQTNTEAFF.

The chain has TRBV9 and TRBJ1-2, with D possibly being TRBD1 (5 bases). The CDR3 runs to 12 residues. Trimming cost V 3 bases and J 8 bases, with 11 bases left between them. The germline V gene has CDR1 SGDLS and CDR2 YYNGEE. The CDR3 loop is CASSAQDRGYTF. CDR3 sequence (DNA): TGTGCCAGCAGCGCACAGGATCGGGGCTACACCTTC.

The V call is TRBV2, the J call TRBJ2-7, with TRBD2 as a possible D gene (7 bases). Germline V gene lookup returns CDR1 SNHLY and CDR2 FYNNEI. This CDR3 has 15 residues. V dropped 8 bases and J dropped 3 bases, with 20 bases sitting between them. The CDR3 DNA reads TGTGCCAGCTCCGAGACTTGGGGAGGGGGCTACGAGCAGTACTTC. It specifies CASSETWGGGYEQYF. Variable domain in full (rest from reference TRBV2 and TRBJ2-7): EPEVTQTPSHQVTQMGQEVILRCVPISNHLYFYWYRQILGQKVEFLVSFYNNEISEKSEIFDDQFSVERPDGSNFTLKIRSTKLEDSAMYFCASSETWGGGYEQYFGPGTRLTVT.

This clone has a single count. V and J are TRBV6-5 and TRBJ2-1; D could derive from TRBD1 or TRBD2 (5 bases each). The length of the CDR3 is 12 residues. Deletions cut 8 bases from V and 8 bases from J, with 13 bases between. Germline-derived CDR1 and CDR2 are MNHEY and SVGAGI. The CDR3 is CASATGADEQFF. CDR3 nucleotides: TGTGCCAGCGCCACCGGGGCGGATGAGCAGTTCTTC.

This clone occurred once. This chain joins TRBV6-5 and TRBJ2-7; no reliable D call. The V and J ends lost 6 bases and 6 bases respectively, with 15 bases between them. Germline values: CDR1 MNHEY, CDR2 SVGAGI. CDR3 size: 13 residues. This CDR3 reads CASRATTAFEQYF. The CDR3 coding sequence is TGTGCCAGCAGAGCGACCACAGCGTTCGAGCAGTACTTC.

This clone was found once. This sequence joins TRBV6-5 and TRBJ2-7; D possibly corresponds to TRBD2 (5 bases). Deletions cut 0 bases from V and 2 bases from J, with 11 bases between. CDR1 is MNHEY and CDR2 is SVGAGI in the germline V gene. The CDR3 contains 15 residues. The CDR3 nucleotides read TGTGCCAGCAGTTACTCGACTATGAGTACCTACGAGCAGTACTTC. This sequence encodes CASSYSTMSTYEQYF.

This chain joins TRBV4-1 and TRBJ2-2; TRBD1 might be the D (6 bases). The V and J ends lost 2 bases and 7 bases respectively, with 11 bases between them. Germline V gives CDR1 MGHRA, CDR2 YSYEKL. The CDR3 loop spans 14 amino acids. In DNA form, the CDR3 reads TGCGCCAGCAGCCAACCAACAGGGCACGGGGAGCTGTTTTTT. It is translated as CASSQPTGHGELFF.